One and the same sample provided the 10 T cell receptor beta chains below, sequenced in a study of T-cell memory formation after mild COVID-19. In TCRdb, the 5' RACE reads were re-called with MiXCR into one record per CDR3 protein. This table has roughly 600,000 distinct CDR3 sequences, more than 15% appearing once. The source material was PBMCs or a T cell subset sorted from them (not recorded which). Source of these receptors: an adult woman who had mild COVID-19 (a few samples of this study predate the infection). Cell type and time point are not known.

This clonotype was found a few times. The J gene is TRBJ2-3, the V gene TRBV7-6, with a tentative D call TRBD1 (6 bases). The CDR3 loop spans 16 amino acids. The germline V and J ends were trimmed by 4 bases and 6 bases, with 20 bases remaining between them. The germline CDR1 and CDR2 sequences are SGHVS and FNYEAQ. The chain's CDR3 is CASSSGLGRGSDTQYF. As DNA, the CDR3 is TGTGCCAGCAGCTCCGGTCTCGGCAGGGGTTCGGATACGCAGTATTTT.

This chain joins TRBV3-1 and TRBJ2-1; 11 bases map to TRBD2. The CDR3 has 17 amino acids. Losses at the gene ends were 6 bases for V and 4 bases for J; bases not matched to a gene: 11. The germline V gene encodes CDR1 LGHDT and CDR2 YNNKEL (reference sequence). CDR3 in amino acids: CASSRSGRAFLYNEQFF. CDR3 in DNA: TGTGCCAGCAGTCGTAGCGGGAGGGCCTTCTTATACAATGAGCAGTTCTTC.

The J gene is TRBJ2-3, the V gene TRBV5-5; the D gene is possibly TRBD1 (6 bases). Trimming cost V 3 bases and J 2 bases, with 16 bases left between them. Germline CDR1 reads SGHKS; CDR2 reads YYEKEE (reference sequence). This CDR3 has 16 amino acids. CDR3 sequence: CASSSRTAAYTDTQYF. CDR3 nucleotide sequence: TGTGCCAGCAGCTCCCGGACAGCGGCCTACACAGATACGCAGTATTTT.

This clonotype was counted many times. The chain joins TRBV29-1 to TRBJ2-2, with no clear D. Germline-derived CDR1 and CDR2 are SQVTM and ANQGSEA. The CDR3 runs to 12 residues. V was clipped by 1 base and J by 1 base, with 1 base between them. The CDR3 protein is CSVEGNTGELFF. The CDR3 DNA is TGCAGCGTTGAAGGGAACACCGGGGAGCTGTTTTTT.

This clonotype was recorded a few times. The V call is TRBV2, the J call TRBJ2-1; D may be TRBD2 (5 bases). CDR3 length: 13 residues. Trimming left V 4 bases short and J 10 bases short, with 14 bases between. Germline V gives CDR1 SNHLY, CDR2 FYNNEI. DNA for the CDR3: TGTGCCAGCAGTGGGCCGGGGAGTCGGGAGCAGTTCTTC. Its protein product is CASSGPGSREQFF.

This clonotype was detected only a few times. The V call is TRBV14, the J call TRBJ2-7; D gene ambiguous. Germline-derived CDR1 and CDR2 are SGHDN and FVKESK. The CDR3 is 15 residues long. The V and J ends lost 1 base and 5 bases respectively, with 15 bases between them. In DNA, the CDR3 is TGTGCCAGCAGCCAAGGCTCCGCAACTTACAACGAGCAGTACTTC. The encoded protein is CASSQGSATYNEQYF. Supplemented by reference TRBV14 and TRBJ2-7, the full variable domain reads EAGVTQFPSHSVIEKGQTVTLRCDPISGHDNLYWYRRVMGKEIKFLLHFVKESKQDESGMPNNRFLAERTGGTYSTLKVQPAELEDSGVYFCASSQGSATYNEQYFGPGTRLTVT.

This clonotype was picked up many times. The gene calls are TRBV12-3 or TRBV12-4 and TRBJ1-1; D unclear. The CDR3 length is 15 residues. V dropped 1 base and J dropped 2 bases, with 11 bases sitting between them. The CDR3 sequence is CASSLGAALNTEAFF. The CDR3 nucleotides are TGTGCCAGCAGTTTAGGCGCAGCCCTCAACACTGAAGCTTTCTTT.

This clonotype has ten or more counts. This chain links TRBV7-2 with TRBJ1-2; D ambiguous. Germline CDR1 SGHTA, CDR2 FQGNSA. The CDR3 totals 14 residues. The V gene lost 2 bases and the J gene lost 6 bases, with 13 bases spanning the gap. The CDR3 bases are TGTGCCAGCAGCTTAAACCGTGGCGGACATGGCTACACCTTC. Residues: CASSLNRGGHGYTF.

This clonotype came up many times. The V call is TRBV7-9, the J call TRBJ2-3; a possible D gene is TRBD1 (5 bases). Between the trimmed V and J ends, which lost 5 bases and 2 bases, there was a span of 17 bases. Germline V lookup: CDR1 SEHNR, CDR2 FQNEAQ (reference sequence). The CDR3 has 16 residues. CDR3 amino acids: CASSPPGHPITDTQYF. The CDR3 coding sequence is TGTGCCAGCAGCCCCCCCGGACACCCAATCACAGATACGCAGTATTTT.

This clonotype was picked up a small number of times. This chain connects TRBV7-6 to TRBJ2-5; TRBD2 matches 9 bases. From germline, CDR1 is SGHVS and CDR2 FNYEAQ. This CDR3 region has 17 residues. J was trimmed by 4 bases and V by 0 bases; bases with no gene match: 9. CDR3 region: CASSLASGRAIGETQYF. As DNA, the CDR3 is TGTGCCAGCAGCTTAGCTAGCGGGAGAGCGATAGGAGAGACCCAGTACTTC.